Below, 12 T cell receptor beta chains from the same sample are listed, as sequenced in a study of blood T cells in healthy people across ages. Then a second PCR, running about 7 to 11 cycles, was carried out with a sample-barcoded 5' primer and a J-beta primer mix. One entry per CDR3 protein, called by TCRdb with MiXCR from the 5' RACE reads. The data contain some 1.6 million distinct CDR3 sequences, roughly 32% of them singletons. Source material: blood. The source of these receptors is a woman in her 30s in good health.

Regarding this clonotype: A junction boundary mismatches the germline segment, possibly from a read error. The chain uses TRBV29-1 and TRBJ2-3; 12 bases fit TRBD2. The CDR3 loop spans 18 amino acids. Germline CDR1 is SQVTM and CDR2 is ANQGSEA. CDR3 in DNA: TGCAACGTTGTTCTCGGTGCGGCTAGCGGGAGGGCGGGTGATACGCAGTATTTT. It encodes CNVVLGAASGRAGDTQYF.

As DNA, the CDR3 is TGTGCCAGCAGTCGACGTGGACTAGGCTACGAGCAGTACTTC. Translation: CASSRRGLGYEQYF. The chain is built from TRBV6-2 or TRBV6-3 and TRBJ2-7; 7 bases are shared with TRBD2. Losses at the gene ends were 5 bases for V and 3 bases for J; bases not matched to a gene: 7. The CDR3 totals 14 residues. The germline CDR1 and CDR2 sequences are MNHEY and SVGEGT.

As regards this clonotype: The junction and the germline gene differ at one end; a read error may be behind it. The chain joins TRBV3-1 to TRBJ2-1, with a weak D call TRBD1 (6 bases). The germline gives CDR1 LGHDT, CDR2 YNNKEL (reference sequence). This CDR3 contains 12 residues. In nucleotides, the CDR3 is TGTGCCAGCCAGGGGTCCTACAATCAGCAGTTCTTC. It specifies CASQGSYNQQFF.

The rearrangement links TRBV7-9 to TRBJ2-1, with D perhaps matching TRBD2 (6 bases). The CDR3 loop spans 16 amino acids. V was clipped by 6 bases and J by 8 bases, with 23 bases between them. Germline loops: CDR1 SEHNR, CDR2 FQNEAQ (reference sequence). The CDR3 DNA is TGTGCCAGCAGTCCTTCCCCGGGACTGGCTCGGCATGAGCAGTTCTTC. Translation: CASSPSPGLARHEQFF. The variable domain in full, completed from reference TRBV7-9 and TRBJ2-1, reads DTGVSQNPRHKITKRGQNVTFRCDPISEHNRLYWYRQTLGQGPEFLTYFQNEAQLEKSRLLSDRFSAERPKGSFSTLEIQRTEQGDSAMYLCASSPSPGLARHEQFFGPGTRLTVL.

This clonotype showed up just a few times. This sequence joins TRBV7-6 and TRBJ2-5, with 8 bases identical to TRBD2. CDR3 length: 17 amino acids. The germline V gene has CDR1 SGHVS and CDR2 FNYEAQ. V lost 2 bases, J lost 5 bases, and 13 bases stayed unmatched. The CDR3 DNA reads as TGTGCCAGCAGCTTATTAGCGGGGTCCATACGGGGGGAGACCCAGTACTTC. Translation: CASSLLAGSIRGETQYF.

The rearrangement uses TRBV7-3 and TRBJ2-7, with 8 positions matching TRBD1. CDR1 is SGHTA and CDR2 is FQGTGA in the germline V gene. The J segment lost 6 bases and the V segment lost 4 bases, leaving 20 bases of the junction unmatched. This CDR3 is built from 18 residues. DNA for the CDR3: TGTGCCAGCAGCTCCCCACAGGGGGGATATCTTGCCTCTGGCGAGCAGTACTTC. Protein: CASSSPQGGYLASGEQYF.

This clonotype was detected a few times. The chain recombines TRBV7-8 with TRBJ2-7; a weak D match, TRBD2 (5 bases). V was trimmed by 5 bases and J by 2 bases, leaving 16 bases between them. The CDR3 is 15 amino acids. CDR1 is SGHVS and CDR2 is FQNEAQ in the germline V gene. CDR3: CASSLPTGMTYEQYF. CDR3 sequence (DNA): TGTGCCAGCAGCCTACCTACGGGGATGACCTACGAGCAGTACTTC.

This chain uses TRBV6-5 with TRBJ2-4; 9 bases map to TRBD2. TRBJ2-7 explains the end of the DNA better; the J call may be wrong. CDR3 length equals 13 residues. CDR1 and CDR2 (germline): MNHEY, SVGAGI. The CDR3 is CASTYSGSYEQYF. CDR3 in DNA: TGTGCCAGCACGTATAGCGGGAGTTACGAGCAGTACTTC.

The count of this clonotype is one. Mismatch with germline at one junction end may stem from a read error. This chain links TRBV11-3 with TRBJ2-1; D possibly corresponds to TRBD1 (6 bases). Germline V gene lookup returns CDR1 SGHNT and CDR2 YENEEA. The CDR3 is made up of 16 amino acids. The CDR3 region has the DNA TGTGCCAGCAGTCCGCGGGTGGGGGCCTCCTACAATGAGCAGGTCTTC. Protein product: CASSPRVGASYNEQVF.

This clonotype was detected a few times. This CDR3 is CASSEPPGRDSYEQYF. CDR3 sequence (DNA): TGTGCCAGCAGTGAACCGCCGGGCAGGGACTCCTACGAGCAGTACTTC. This rearrangement joins TRBV2 to TRBJ2-7; maybe TRBD1 (5 bases). With 2 bases removed from V and 0 bases from J, the gap between germline ends came to 14 bases. This CDR3 is 16 amino acids long. Per the germline V gene, CDR1 is SNHLY and CDR2 is FYNNEI.

V usage is TRBV11-2 and J usage is TRBJ2-5; either TRBD1 or TRBD2 may supply D (5 bases each). The better agreement between TRBJ2-7 and the DNA end casts doubt on the J call. The germline V gene encodes CDR1 SGHAT and CDR2 FQNNGV. CDR3 length: 16 amino acids. CDR3 coding DNA: TGTGCCAGCAGCTATACGAGGGACCCGTCTCTAAGCGAGCAGTACTTC. Its protein is CASSYTRDPSLSEQYF.

Remarks on this clonotype: As the CDR3 is not closed by the conserved phenylalanine or tryptophan, this likely results from a read error. The V gene is TRBV7-9, the J gene TRBJ2-1; 9 bases align to TRBD2. Germline V gives CDR1 SEHNR, CDR2 FQNEAQ (reference sequence). The CDR3 totals 15 residues. With V trimmed by 6 bases and J by 2 bases, 5 bases remained unmatched. The CDR3, as DNA: TGTGCCAGCAGTCACGGACTAGCGCCCTACAATGAGCAGTTCTTA. It encodes CASSHGLAPYNEQFL.